Presented here are 22 T cell receptor beta chains from one specimen sequenced in a study of radiation and T cells in renal cell carcinoma. The treatment denotes: treatment-naive control, cytoreductive nephrectomy. The method was immunoSEQ multiplex PCR; TCRdb's version includes in-frame clones alone and lacks a portion of them. The data hold approximately 16,000 clones, with 55% to 75% observed a single time. Here the sequenced sample was tumor tissue, taken from a patient whose treatment was nephrectomy without radiotherapy. All receptors derive from a man aged 35 to 55 with renal cell carcinoma.

The V gene is TRBV7-8, the J gene TRBJ2-5; D could derive from TRBD1 or TRBD2 (5 bases each). The CDR3 consists of 14 residues. Germline V gene data show CDR1 as SGHVS and CDR2 as FQNEAQ. Trimming shortened V by 5 bases and J by 1 base, and 11 bases separated the two germline ends. The CDR3 region is CASSPGTSQETQYF. In DNA, the CDR3 is TGTGCCAGCAGCCCGGGGACGAGCCAAGAGACCCAGTACTTC.

The rearrangement joins TRBV7-2 to TRBJ2-3, with D unresolved. Between the trimmed V and J ends, which lost 0 bases and 3 bases, there was a span of 4 bases. Looked up from germline, CDR1 is SGHTA and CDR2 is FQGNSA. The CDR3 spans 13 residues. This CDR3 is CASSLAKTDTQYF. DNA for the CDR3: TGTGCCAGCAGCTTAGCAAAAACAGATACGCAGTATTTT.

This clone has only a few counts. The rearrangement links TRBV19 to TRBJ2-1; 8 nucleotides line up with TRBD1. CDR1 LNHDA and CDR2 SQIVND come from the germline V gene (reference sequence). The CDR3 runs 15 residues. V trimming: 5 bases; J trimming: 2 bases; junction bases outside the gene matches: 5. CDR3 sequence (DNA): TGTGCCAGTAGTCCGGGACAGGAAACCTACAATGAGCAGTTCTTC. Translation: CASSPGQETYNEQFF.

The chain carries TRBV5-4 and TRBJ2-7, with D hard to call. Germline V gene data show CDR1 as SGHNT and CDR2 as YYREEE (reference sequence). V was cut by 4 bases and J by 2 bases, with 16 bases left in between. This CDR3 comprises 15 residues. Written as DNA, the CDR3 is TGTGCCAGCAGCCAAGATCTCCTAGGAACCTACGAGCAGTACTTC. Its translation: CASSQDLLGTYEQYF.

The gene calls are TRBV2 and TRBJ1-1; 7 nucleotides line up with TRBD1. Unmatched junction bases numbered 11, after V lost 7 bases and J lost 3 bases. Germline V gene sequence: CDR1 SNHLY, CDR2 FYNNEI. The CDR3 consists of 15 residues. The CDR3 DNA sequence: TGTGCCAGCACTGATCCACAGGGGAGGGACACTGAAGCTTTCTTT. Protein: CASTDPQGRDTEAFF.

The table lists this clone with a few counts. The chain recombines TRBV2 with TRBJ1-6, with D perhaps TRBD1 (5 bases). This CDR3 is 15 amino acids long. Trimming removed 4 bases from V and 6 bases from J, with 13 bases in between. Germline assignment: CDR1 SNHLY and CDR2 FYNNEI. CDR3 sequence: CASSGDWLSNSPLHF. The DNA of the CDR3 is TGTGCCAGCAGTGGGGACTGGTTATCTAATTCACCCCTCCACTTT. The full variable domain, with the rest looked up from reference TRBV2 and TRBJ1-6, is EPEVTQTPSHQVTQMGQEVILRCVPISNHLYFYWYRQILGQKVEFLVSFYNNEISEKSEIFDDQFSVERPDGSNFTLKIRSTKLEDSAMYFCASSGDWLSNSPLHFGNGTRLTVT.

The chain combines TRBV5-1 with TRBJ1-2; TRBD1 matches 7 bases. V was pared by 0 bases and J by 6 bases, with 5 bases of the junction left unmatched. Germline CDR1 is SGHRS and CDR2 is YFSETQ. The CDR3 contains 14 residues. In DNA, the CDR3 is TGCGCCAGCAGCTTGGACAGGGGACCCAATGGCTACACCTTC. Protein product: CASSLDRGPNGYTF.

This chain uses TRBV27 with TRBJ1-3, with a tentative D call TRBD1 (6 bases). CDR3 length equals 17 residues. CDR1 is MNHEY, CDR2 SMNVEV, per germline (reference sequence). Deletions cut 5 bases from V and 0 bases from J, with 17 bases between. The CDR3 DNA is TGTGCCAGCAGTCCCGTAGGGGGGGACAACTCTGGAAACACCATATATTTT. This codes for CASSPVGGDNSGNTIYF.

This clone showed up just once. The genes are TRBV27 and TRBJ2-2, with D maybe TRBD1 (5 bases). Deletions cut 0 bases from V and 4 bases from J, with 12 bases between. This CDR3 contains 16 residues. Germline V lookup: CDR1 MNHEY, CDR2 SMNVEV (reference sequence). CDR3 amino acids: CASSLSAGSGTGELFF. Written as DNA, the CDR3 is TGTGCCAGCAGTTTATCGGCAGGGTCAGGCACCGGGGAGCTGTTTTTT.

The rearrangement joins TRBV6-5 to TRBJ1-4, with 8 bases identical to TRBD1. Germline assignment: CDR1 MNHEY and CDR2 SVGAGI. V was pared by 1 base and J by 7 bases, with 8 bases of the junction left unmatched. The CDR3 loop spans 16 amino acids. CDR3 nucleotide sequence: TGTGCCAGCAGTTACTTGGGGACAGGTGGTAGTGAAAAACTGTTTTTT. Translating gives CASSYLGTGGSEKLFF.

The chain employs TRBV11-2 and TRBJ1-1, with D tentatively TRBD1 (5 bases). Germline V lookup: CDR1 SGHAT, CDR2 FQNNGV. V lost 5 bases to trimming and J lost 0 bases, with 13 bases between them. The CDR3 loop spans 15 amino acids. CDR3 sequence: CASSQGGRLNTEAFF. CDR3 coding DNA: TGTGCCAGCAGCCAGGGAGGCAGATTGAACACTGAAGCTTTCTTT.

V and J are TRBV13 and TRBJ2-3; D not certain. This CDR3 is 14 amino acids long. Trimming cost V 4 bases and J 0 bases, with 8 bases left between them. Germline assignment: CDR1 PRHDT and CDR2 FYEKMQ (reference sequence). In DNA, the CDR3 is TGTGCCAGCAGCTCTTACCCTAGCACAGATACGCAGTATTTT. Protein sequence: CASSSYPSTDTQYF.

The count of this clone is one. This chain joins TRBV5-1 and TRBJ2-5; 12 bases match TRBD2. With V trimmed by 2 bases and J by 0 bases, 2 bases remained unmatched. CDR3 length: 16 residues. CDR1 and CDR2 (germline): SGHRS, YFSETQ. The CDR3, as DNA: TGCGCCAGCAGCTTCGGGACTAGCGGGTACCAAGAGACCCAGTACTTC. Protein sequence: CASSFGTSGYQETQYF. The full variable domain, in which reference TRBV5-1 and TRBJ2-5 provide the parts outside the CDR3, is KAGVTQTPRYLIKTRGQQVTLSCSPISGHRSVSWYQQTPGQGLQFLFEYFSETQRNKGNFPGRFSGRQFSNSRSEMNVSTLELGDSALYLCASSFGTSGYQETQYFGPGTRLLVL.

This chain links TRBV23-1 with TRBJ1-4; D possibly corresponds to TRBD1 (6 bases). TRBV23-1 is marked as an open reading frame, function uncertain. Trimming shortened V by 3 bases and J by 4 bases, and 24 bases separated the two germline ends. This CDR3 has 19 residues. The CDR3 protein is CASSQYTQGKGTINEKLFF. The CDR3 bases are TGCGCCAGCAGTCAGTATACACAGGGTAAGGGGACTATTAATGAAAAACTGTTTTTT.

The chain's CDR3 is CASSLDIADEQYF. The CDR3 region has the DNA TGTGCCAGCAGCTTGGATATAGCGGACGAGCAGTACTTC. The chain links TRBV5-5 to TRBJ2-7; D might be TRBD2 (6 bases). This CDR3 is 13 amino acids long. With 0 bases removed from V and 5 bases from J, the gap between germline ends came to 9 bases. Per germline, CDR1 SGHKS and CDR2 YYEKEE (reference sequence). The full variable domain, with the rest looked up from reference TRBV5-5 and TRBJ2-7, is DAGVTQSPTHLIKTRGQQVTLRCSPISGHKSVSWYQQVLGQGPQFIFQYYEKEERGRGNFPDRFSARQFPNYSSELNVNALLLGDSALYLCASSLDIADEQYFGPGTRLTVT.

The chain joins TRBV9 to TRBJ2-7; D unclear. The ends were cut back, 3 bases at V and 6 bases at J, with 10 bases in the middle. Germline V lookup: CDR1 SGDLS, CDR2 YYNGEE. The CDR3 has 12 residues. The CDR3 sequence: CASSALGGEQYF. The CDR3, as DNA: TGTGCCAGCAGCGCCCTGGGCGGCGAGCAGTACTTC.

This chain joins TRBV7-3 and TRBJ2-1; 9 bases fit TRBD2. Germline V gives CDR1 SGHTA, CDR2 FQGTGA. The length of the CDR3 is 15 residues. With 1 base clipped from V and 7 bases from J, the junction kept 5 bases outside the gene matches. The CDR3 bases are TGTGCCAGCAGCTTAATGCGGGGGGGCCTGAATGAGCAGTTCTTC. Amino acids: CASSLMRGGLNEQFF.

V gene TRBV7-9 combines with J gene TRBJ1-6, with D perhaps matching TRBD1 (5 bases). Trimming removed 3 bases at V and 10 bases at J, with 10 bases between. Per germline, CDR1 SEHNR and CDR2 FQNEAQ (reference sequence). The CDR3 runs to 13 residues. For the CDR3, the DNA is TGTGCCAGCAGCTTGGGACTAGGGTCACCCCTCCACTTT. It yields the protein CASSLGLGSPLHF.

The genes are TRBV7-2 and TRBJ1-2; D not certain. CDR1 SGHTA and CDR2 FQGNSA come from the germline V gene. This CDR3 region has 17 residues. The V gene lost 1 base and the J gene lost 5 bases, with 20 bases spanning the gap. The CDR3 loop is CASSLEMSGTSIYGYTF. The CDR3, as DNA: TGTGCCAGCAGCTTAGAAATGAGCGGCACTTCTATTTATGGCTACACCTTC.

J is TRBJ2-3 and V is TRBV9; the D is unclear. Deletions cut 0 bases from V and 6 bases from J, with 8 bases between. Germline values: CDR1 SGDLS, CDR2 YYNGEE. This CDR3 spans 13 amino acids. CDR3 DNA: TGTGCCAGCAGCGTAGGAACCTCCGATACGCAGTATTTT. Translated, it gives CASSVGTSDTQYF.

This clone was seen only a few times. The genes are TRBV5-4 and TRBJ2-1; D gene uncertain. The CDR3 consists of 13 residues. The germline V gene has CDR1 SGHNT and CDR2 YYREEE (reference sequence). Trimming pared 4 bases from V and 6 bases from J, leaving 11 bases between. As DNA, the CDR3 is TGTGCCAGCAGCGGCTATAACAGCAATGAGCAGTTCTTC. Amino acid sequence: CASSGYNSNEQFF.

This clone has just a few counts. The V gene is TRBV14, the J gene TRBJ1-2, with D maybe TRBD1 (6 bases). CDR1 SGHDN and CDR2 FVKESK come from the germline V gene. This CDR3 has 18 residues. V dropped 1 base and J dropped 4 bases, with 22 bases sitting between them. CDR3 sequence (DNA): TGTGCCAGCAGCCAAGTTCCAGAGGGGGGCCCTCTCCTCTATGGCTACACCTTC. It yields the protein CASSQVPEGGPLLYGYTF.